This passage covers 15 T cell receptor beta chains from one sample sequenced in a study of blood T cell repertoires in COVID-19 (dated by TCRdb to 2020 to 2022). Preparation of the library involved the immunoSEQ multiplex PCR assay. Not all clones reach the TCRdb copy of this immuneACCESS table, which keeps in-frame sequences only. Checked studies attribute under half of the gap to unresolved V genes and leave the rest unexplained. This sample gives about 110,000 clones in total; more than 70% of them show up just once. The top ten clonotypes cover about 4% of the sample. The sample taken for sequencing was peripheral blood. The receptors shown here come from a human donor in a cohort sampled during active COVID-19.

V usage is TRBV28 and J usage is TRBJ2-7; 7 bases align to TRBD1. With V trimmed by 7 bases and J by 3 bases, 9 bases remained unmatched. This CDR3 comprises 14 residues. Germline-derived CDR1 and CDR2 are MDHEN and SYDVKM. CDR3 nucleotides: TGTGCCAGCACTACCGGGACAGCAGTCTACGAGCAGTACTTC. Its protein is CASTTGTAVYEQYF.

This clone has just a few counts. The chain recombines TRBV6-6 with TRBJ1-2; TRBD1 might be the D (5 bases). V shed 4 bases and J shed 2 bases, with 11 bases lying between them. CDR3 length: 14 amino acids. Germline CDR1 and CDR2: MNHNY and SVGAGI (reference sequence). The CDR3 reads CASSFSDKNYGYTF. Written as DNA, the CDR3 is TGTGCCAGCAGTTTCTCGGACAAGAACTATGGCTACACCTTC.

J is TRBJ2-1 and V is TRBV4-3; the match to TRBD2 covers 10 bases. The germline V gene encodes CDR1 LGHNA and CDR2 YSLEER. The CDR3 totals 17 residues. V lost 0 bases to trimming and J lost 3 bases; unmatched junction nucleotides: 5. The CDR3: CASSQDQGLAIYNEQFF. The CDR3 bases are TGCGCCAGCAGCCAAGATCAGGGACTAGCGATCTACAATGAGCAGTTCTTC.

This CDR3 reads CASSTIDTDTQYF. CDR3 nucleotides: TGTGCCAGTAGTACTATAGACACAGATACGCAGTATTTT. The J gene is TRBJ2-3, the V gene TRBV19; D gene unclear. Germline lookup yields CDR1 LNHDA and CDR2 SQIVND (reference sequence). Trimming stripped 4 bases from V and 2 bases from J, with 7 bases between. The CDR3 is 13 amino acids.

V gene TRBV10-3 combines with J gene TRBJ2-7; D may be TRBD1 (6 bases). V lost 8 bases to trimming and J lost 4 bases, with 12 bases between them. This CDR3 is built from 12 residues. The germline V gene has CDR1 ENHRY and CDR2 SYGVKD. The CDR3 DNA sequence: TGTGCCATCGGGCCAGGGGATTACGAGCAGTACTTC. This gives the protein CAIGPGDYEQYF.

The V and J genes are TRBV7-8 and TRBJ1-3; the match to TRBD1 covers 8 bases. Germline CDR1 SGHVS, CDR2 FQNEAQ. The CDR3 spans 16 residues. V lost 1 base and J lost 4; bases outside the gene matches: 6. Here the CDR3 DNA reads TGTGCCAGCAGCTTAGGGCAGGGGGCACCCGGAAACACCATATATTTT. Residues: CASSLGQGAPGNTIYF.

The gene calls are TRBV19 and TRBJ2-1; 7 nucleotides line up with TRBD1. Unmatched junction bases numbered 6, after V lost 5 bases and J lost 2 bases. The CDR3 totals 15 residues. CDR1 is LNHDA and CDR2 is SQIVND in the germline V gene (reference sequence). The CDR3 nucleotides are TGTGCCAGTAGTTTCGACAGGGACCCCTACAATGAGCAGTTCTTC. As protein: CASSFDRDPYNEQFF.

The chain uses TRBV5-6 and TRBJ1-1, with D possibly being TRBD1 (5 bases). Germline CDR1 and CDR2: SGHDT and YYEEEE. Trimming cost V 6 bases and J 1 base, with 10 bases left between them. This CDR3 comprises 13 residues. DNA of the CDR3: TGTGCCAGCATCGACCAGGGGAACACTGAAGCTTTCTTT. Translation gives CASIDQGNTEAFF. Full variable domain (missing parts from reference TRBV5-6 and TRBJ1-1): DAGVTQSPTHLIKTRGQQVTLRCSPKSGHDTVSWYQQALGQGPQFIFQYYEEEERQRGNFPDRFSGHQFPNYSSELNVNALLLGDSALYLCASIDQGNTEAFFGQGTRLTVV.

The rearrangement uses TRBV21-1 and TRBJ2-1; the D call in the table, TRBD1, was not verified against the DNA. TRBV21-1 is classified as a pseudogene. This CDR3 is 13 amino acids long. CDR3 protein: CASSNRQYNEQFF. For the CDR3, the DNA is TGTGCCAGCAGCAACAGGCAATACAATGAGCAGTTCTTC.

The rearrangement links TRBV5-5 to TRBJ2-7; 9 bases line up with TRBD1. Germline lookup yields CDR1 SGHKS and CDR2 YYEKEE (reference sequence). This CDR3 is built from 14 residues. Trimming removed 3 bases from V and 2 bases from J; junction bases left unmatched: 3. The CDR3 DNA sequence: TGTGCCAGCAGCTGGGGGGACAGGGCCTACGAGCAGTACTTC. It translates to CASSWGDRAYEQYF.

The V call is TRBV24-1, the J call TRBJ2-1; D perhaps matches TRBD1 (6 bases). V was shortened by 4 bases and J by 6 bases, with 9 bases between the two germline ends. The CDR3 totals 13 residues. The germline V gene encodes CDR1 KGHDR and CDR2 SFDVKD. CDR3 DNA: TGTGCCACCAGTGACACAGGGAGCAATGAGCAGTTCTTC. Its translation: CATSDTGSNEQFF.

The sample holds a few counts of this clone. The chain carries TRBV29-1 and TRBJ2-1, with unresolved D. The CDR3 contains 10 residues. The germline gives CDR1 SQVTM, CDR2 ANQGSEA. Between the trimmed V and J ends, which lost 5 bases and 7 bases, there was a span of 6 bases. The CDR3 spells CSVRLNEQFF. The DNA for the CDR3 is TGCAGCGTTCGACTGAATGAGCAGTTCTTC.

The chain carries TRBV4-1 and TRBJ1-1; 7 bases are shared with TRBD1. Germline V CDR1 and CDR2: MGHRA, YSYEKL. V trimming: 1 base; J trimming: 4 bases; junction bases outside the gene matches: 3. This CDR3 comprises 14 residues. CDR3 nucleotide sequence: TGCGCCAGCAGCCAAGCGACAGGGCTCACTGAAGCTTTCTTT. Residues: CASSQATGLTEAFF.

This rearrangement joins TRBV29-1 to TRBJ2-1; 11 positions agree with TRBD2. This CDR3 region has 15 residues. Germline assignment: CDR1 SQVTM and CDR2 ANQGSEA. Trimming removed 6 bases from V and 9 bases from J; junction bases left unmatched: 13. The CDR3 nucleotides read TGCAGCGTCCCTAAAACTAGCGGGAGTGGTTCTGAGCAGTTCTTC. Translated, it gives CSVPKTSGSGSEQFF.

V and J are TRBV5-1 and TRBJ2-1; possibly TRBD2 for D (6 bases). CDR1 SGHRS and CDR2 YFSETQ come from the germline V gene. The V and J ends lost 4 bases and 7 bases respectively, with 21 bases between them. The CDR3 consists of 16 residues. In DNA form, the CDR3 reads TGCGCCAGCAGCCTGCAAATAGCGGACGTCGGGAATGAGCAGTTCTTC. Amino acids: CASSLQIADVGNEQFF.